The 10 T cell receptor beta chains below all came from one sample that was sequenced in a study of cytotoxic CD8 clonotypes in ibrutinib-treated CLL. The table came from immunoSEQ multiplex PCR; TCRdb's copy has only in-frame clones and leaves some out. In the table there are around 200,000 clones, 60% to 80% of which are singletons. Sequenced here: PBMCs, sampled after 12 months of ibrutinib treatment. The receptors were sampled from a human donor with chronic lymphocytic leukemia.

This clone was counted a single time. The CDR3 protein is CASSDSGVSTDTQYF. CDR3 DNA sequence: TGCGCCAGCTCGGATAGCGGGGTTAGCACAGATACGCAGTATTTT. The rearrangement uses TRBV5-1 and TRBJ2-3; 8 bases fit TRBD2. The CDR3 spans 15 residues. The germline CDR1 and CDR2 sequences are SGHRS and YFSETQ. The V segment lost 7 bases and the J segment 0 bases; nucleotides outside the gene matches: 7.

The chain employs TRBV18 and TRBJ2-7; the match to TRBD1 covers 8 bases. The trim removed 1 base at V and 7 bases at J, leaving 6 bases unmatched. The CDR3 spans 14 residues. CDR1 is KGHSH, CDR2 LQKENI, per germline. The CDR3 reads CASSPQPGGREQYF. CDR3 nucleotides: TGTGCCAGCTCACCACAGCCAGGGGGCCGGGAGCAGTACTTC.

This chain connects TRBV9 to TRBJ2-5; possible D gene TRBD1, 5 bases. V was cut by 5 bases and J by 4 bases, with 12 bases left in between. CDR3 length: 13 residues. CDR1 and CDR2 from the germline V gene are SGDLS and YYNGEE. The DNA of the CDR3 is TGTGCCAGCAGTGCCTCAAGGGGAGAGACCCAGTACTTC. Residues: CASSASRGETQYF.

The chain employs TRBV30 and TRBJ2-2; the D gene is possibly TRBD2 (5 bases). The CDR3 covers 14 residues. The V and J ends lost 0 bases and 0 bases respectively, with 5 bases between them. CDR1 and CDR2 from the germline V gene are GTSNPN and SVGIG (reference sequence). Written as DNA, the CDR3 is TGTGCCTGGAGTGTCGGGACGAACACCGGGGAGCTGTTTTTT. Translated: CAWSVGTNTGELFF.

The chain uses TRBV5-1 and TRBJ2-5; 12 nucleotides line up with TRBD1. CDR1 is SGHRS and CDR2 is YFSETQ in the germline V gene. The CDR3 is 16 amino acids. Trimming at V came to 5 bases and at J to 5 bases, leaving 10 bases not matched to a gene. CDR3 DNA: TGCGCCAGCAGTCTTAACCCGGGGACAGGGGGCGAGACCCAGTACTTC. Protein product: CASSLNPGTGGETQYF.

The V call is TRBV29-1, the J call TRBJ1-3; TRBD1 is a possible D gene (6 bases). CDR3 size: 12 residues. Germline V lookup: CDR1 SQVTM, CDR2 ANQGSEA. CDR3 region: CTVRTAGNTIYF. In DNA, the CDR3 is TGCACGGTTCGGACAGCAGGAAACACCATATATTTT.

The V gene is TRBV6-5, the J gene TRBJ2-3; D unresolved. The CDR3 loop spans 11 amino acids. Germline V CDR1 and CDR2: MNHEY, SVGAGI. Trimming left V 7 bases short and J 5 bases short, with 7 bases between. The CDR3 sequence is CASTAVDTQYF. As DNA, the CDR3 is TGTGCCAGCACCGCGGTAGATACGCAGTATTTT.

The rearrangement joins TRBV5-1 to TRBJ1-1; D is undetermined. The germline CDR1 and CDR2 sequences are SGHRS and YFSETQ. Trimming took 4 bases from V and 1 from J, leaving 17 bases between them. This CDR3 has 16 amino acids. As DNA, the CDR3 is TGCGCCAGCAGCCCCAATCCGACAATGCCGAACACTGAAGCTTTCTTT. This gives the protein CASSPNPTMPNTEAFF.

The gene calls are TRBV18 and TRBJ2-1; no clear D gene. Deletions cut 1 base from V and 3 bases from J, with 13 bases between. Looked up from germline, CDR1 is KGHSH and CDR2 is LQKENI. This CDR3 is built from 16 residues. The CDR3 bases are TGTGCCAGCTCACCACTCGTTCGGACCGGCTACAATGAGCAGTTCTTC. Amino acid sequence: CASSPLVRTGYNEQFF.

The sample holds a few counts of this clone. The rearrangement joins TRBV7-7 to TRBJ2-2; TRBD2 aligns across 7 bases. V shed 5 bases, J shed 7 bases, and the junction held 10 bases outside the gene matches. Looked up from germline, CDR1 is SSHAT and CDR2 is FNYEAQ (reference sequence). The CDR3 has 15 residues. CDR3 nucleotide sequence: TGTGCCAGCAGCAAGGGACTAAAGGAGGACGGGGAGCTGTTTTTT. Protein product: CASSKGLKEDGELFF. Drawing the rest from reference TRBV7-7 and TRBJ2-2, the complete variable domain is GAGVSQSPRYKVTKRGQDVTLRCDPISSHATLYWYQQALGQGPEFLTYFNYEAQPDKSGLPSDRFSAERPEGSISTLTIQRTEQRDSAMYRCASSKGLKEDGELFFGEGSRLTVL.